This T cell receptor (beta chain) is from a study of response to subunit inactivated influenza vaccine. V gave up 0 bases and J gave up 4 bases, with 14 bases separating them. The CDR3 covers 16 residues. Per the germline V gene, CDR1 is SGHTA and CDR2 is FQGNSA. TCRdb itself ran the RT-PCR reads through MiXCR, one entry per CDR3 protein. The sample holds some 570,000 distinct CDR3 sequences, around 10% seen once. Only a few counts were recorded for this clonotype. These data were also reused for a study on T cells expressing NK-cell markers. That study reports: Generation of TCR beta cDNA was performed by 5'RACE template switching incorporating UMIs. The TCR beta repertoires originated in sorted CD3+CD56+NKG2C+, CD3+CD56+NKG2C- and CD3+CD56-NKG2C+ T cells. There were seven HCMV-seropositive donors and one seronegative donor among the eight sequenced.

The J gene is TRBJ2-3, the V gene TRBV7-2, with no clear D. The sample here was PBMCs from blood, taken on the day of vaccination. The receptor was isolated from a man aged 50 to 60 who received an inactivated influenza vaccine. The CDR3 loop is CASSLAGFGLADTQYF. The CDR3 bases are TGTGCCAGCAGCTTAGCGGGCTTTGGTTTGGCAGATACGCAGTATTTT. Looking up the rest from reference TRBV7-2 and TRBJ2-3 gives the full variable domain: GAGVSQSPSNKVTEKGKDVELRCDPISGHTALYWYRQSLGQGLEFLIYFQGNSAPDKSGLPSDRFSAERTGGSVSTLTIQRTQQEDSAVYLCASSLAGFGLADTQYFGPGTRLTVL.